This TCR beta chain stems from a study of blood T cell repertoires in COVID-19. As for the study in general: Nucleic acid was either cDNA or gDNA, and it came from T cells, B-cell-depleted T cells, or PBMCs.

Methods used by the authors: Counts of nucleated cells, estimated from reference gene primer amplification, were obtained. Assay used: immunoSEQ multiplex PCR; TCRdb lists only in-frame clones, some missing. That table is the source of V, J and clone size, and D and trimming were worked out from the DNA. The sample contains about 360,000 clones, 65% to 90% of which appear only once. The V gene's germline CDR1 is SEHNR and CDR2 FQNEAQ (reference sequence). Germline trimming cut 5 bases from V and 4 bases from J; bases unmatched to any gene: 5. The CDR3 is made up of 15 amino acids. In Seattle, patients joined the study during active infection and were tracked longitudinally.

Sequencing used peripheral blood. The receptor was derived from a woman aged 55-69 years with COVID-19, enrolled during active disease. The chain is built from TRBV7-9 and TRBJ1-2; 12 positions match TRBD1. The DNA of the CDR3 is TGTGCCAGCAGCCCGGGACAGGGGGCTTTCTATGGCTACACCTTC. As protein: CASSPGQGAFYGYTF.